Each of the 9 T cell receptor beta chains below was sequenced from the same sample in a study of blood T cell repertoires in COVID-19. Clones were sequenced by immunoSEQ multiplex PCR, and TCRdb holds only the in-frame ones, with some missing. The table shows roughly 160,000 clones, with 79% occurring only once. Sequenced material: peripheral blood. The receptors here all came from a woman in her sixties or seventies with COVID-19, enrolled during active disease.

This clone turned up a few times. This chain joins TRBV7-6 and TRBJ2-5, with a possible D match to TRBD2 (6 bases). The CDR3 loop spans 18 amino acids. V was clipped by 1 base and J by 5 bases, with 23 bases between them. The germline CDR1 and CDR2 sequences are SGHVS and FNYEAQ. The CDR3 sequence: CASSLVVGRSGVGETQYF. The CDR3 DNA reads TGTGCCAGCAGCTTAGTTGTGGGTCGGTCGGGGGTCGGGGAGACCCAGTACTTC.

The V and J genes are TRBV7-8 and TRBJ2-7; D perhaps matches TRBD2 (6 bases). This CDR3 spans 13 amino acids. V shed 5 bases and J shed 6 bases, with 14 bases lying between them. Germline V CDR1 and CDR2: SGHVS, FQNEAQ. Here the CDR3 DNA reads TGTGCCAGCAGCCCCGGGGGAGACTTCGAGCAGTACGTC. Translation: CASSPGGDFEQYV.

The rearrangement links TRBV12-3 or TRBV12-4 to TRBJ1-2, with TRBD1 matching over 9 bases. This CDR3 comprises 11 residues. The V and J ends lost 4 bases and 12 bases, in that order; junction bases with no gene match: 3. CDR3 bases: TGTGCCAGCAGTTCGGGGACAGGGAACACCTTC. It codes for CASSSGTGNTF.

The chain recombines TRBV29-1 with TRBJ2-3, with D possibly matching TRBD2 (6 bases). The CDR3 extends over 13 amino acids. Trimming shortened V by 7 bases and J by 2 bases, and 13 bases separated the two germline ends. Germline CDR1 reads SQVTM; CDR2 reads ANQGSEA. The CDR3 nucleotides read TGCAGCGATCGGGACTCAGTCACAGATACGCAGTATTTT. It codes for CSDRDSVTDTQYF.

This clone was observed once. The chain is built from TRBV7-3 and TRBJ2-3, with TRBD2 matching over 7 bases. The CDR3 consists of 15 residues. Germline CDR1 SGHTA, CDR2 FQGTGA. V lost 2 bases to trimming and J lost 6 bases; unmatched junction nucleotides: 8. The CDR3 coding sequence is TGTGCCAGCAGCTTAGACGGGAGGCCACCGGATACGCAGTATTTT. This translates into CASSLDGRPPDTQYF.

The chain links TRBV5-1 to TRBJ1-1, with D possibly being TRBD1 (6 bases). The germline gives CDR1 SGHRS, CDR2 YFSETQ. The length of the CDR3 is 14 residues. V lost 0 bases and J lost 5, with 11 bases in between. Here the CDR3 DNA reads TGCGCCAGCAGCTTGGATCAGGGGTTGACTGAAGCTTTCTTT. Its translation: CASSLDQGLTEAFF.

This clone was observed a few times. V usage is TRBV2 and J usage is TRBJ1-5; D may be TRBD1 (6 bases). The CDR3 has 15 amino acids. The V and J ends lost 6 bases and 7 bases respectively, with 19 bases between them. Germline V gene sequence: CDR1 SNHLY, CDR2 FYNNEI. The CDR3 protein is CASRRDNQWPQPQHF. The CDR3 nucleotides are TGTGCCAGCAGGAGGGACAACCAATGGCCCCAGCCCCAGCATTTT.

The chain links TRBV24-1 to TRBJ2-3, with a tentative D call TRBD2 (6 bases). V was trimmed by 0 bases and J by 0 bases, leaving 6 bases between them. The CDR3 consists of 15 residues. From germline, CDR1 is KGHDR and CDR2 SFDVKD. CDR3 protein: CATSDLAGSTDTQYF. Written as DNA, the CDR3 is TGTGCCACCAGTGATTTGGCGGGAAGCACAGATACGCAGTATTTT.

The rearrangement links TRBV7-8 to TRBJ2-1, with 10 bases matching TRBD2. This CDR3 comprises 14 residues. Trimming cost V 5 bases and J 4 bases; bases outside gene matches: 2. CDR1 and CDR2 from the germline V gene are SGHVS and FQNEAQ. Written as DNA, the CDR3 is TGTGCCAGCAGCCGAGCGGGAGGGTACAATGAGCAGTTCTTC. Translated, it gives CASSRAGGYNEQFF.